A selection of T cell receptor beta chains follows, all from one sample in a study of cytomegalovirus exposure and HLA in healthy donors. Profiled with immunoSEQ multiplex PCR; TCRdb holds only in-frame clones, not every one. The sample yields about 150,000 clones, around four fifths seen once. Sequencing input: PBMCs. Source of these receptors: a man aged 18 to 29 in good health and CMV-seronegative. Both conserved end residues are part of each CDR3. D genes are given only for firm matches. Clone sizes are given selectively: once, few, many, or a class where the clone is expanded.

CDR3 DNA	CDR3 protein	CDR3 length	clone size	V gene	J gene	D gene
TGTGCCAGCAGCGAACTAGGGTGGCCAGATACGCAGTATTTT	CASSELGWPDTQYF	14	-	TRBV9	TRBJ2-3	-
TGTGCCAGCAGTCCGGGTTTCCATTACTACGAGCAGTACTTC	CASSPGFHYYEQYF	14	-	TRBV27	TRBJ2-7	-
TGTGCCACCAGCAGACAACAGGGGTGGGGGGAGACCCAGTACTTC	CATSRQQGWGETQYF	15	once	TRBV15	TRBJ2-5	TRBD1
TGTGCCAGCAGTTACACAGGGGGCTCAGATGGCTACACCTTC	CASSYTGGSDGYTF	14	-	TRBV6-5	TRBJ1-2	TRBD1
TGTGCCAGCGGTAACCCTCTGCTTAGAGGGGAGCTGTTTTTT	CASGNPLLRGELFF	14	-	TRBV13	TRBJ2-2	-
TGTGCCAGCAGTTTATGGGAGGGTTCTCGATCCGAGCAGTACTTC	CASSLWEGSRSEQYF	15	-	TRBV27	TRBJ2-7	TRBD2
TGTGCCAGCAGGTCCCCGGGGGGGGAGTACACTGAAGCTTTCTTT	CASRSPGGEYTEAFF	15	-	TRBV28	TRBJ1-1	-
TGTGCCAGCATAAGTTCGGCAGGCTACACCGGGGAGCTGTTTTTT	CASISSAGYTGELFF	15	-	TRBV28	TRBJ2-2	-
TGTGCCAGTAAACTAGCGGGGGTGGAAGATACGCAGTATTTT	CASKLAGVEDTQYF	14	-	TRBV19	TRBJ2-3	TRBD2
TGTGCCAGCAGTGAAAGGGACAGTAATTCACCCCTCCACTTT	CASSERDSNSPLHF	14	-	TRBV2	TRBJ1-6	TRBD1
TGTGCCAGCAGCTATGGGGACAGGCAAGGCCTCATGAACACTGAAGCTTTCTTT	CASSYGDRQGLMNTEAFF	18	-	TRBV5-5	TRBJ1-1	TRBD1
TGTGCCAGCAGTTACGGCCTAGCGGGCTACAATGAGCAGTTCTTC	CASSYGLAGYNEQFF	15	-	TRBV6-5	TRBJ2-1	TRBD2
TGTGCCACCAGCAGAGATGGTAGGGGATTCACTGAAGCTTTCTTT	CATSRDGRGFTEAFF	15	-	TRBV15	TRBJ1-1	-
TGTGCCAGCTCACCTCGGCAGGGGGAAGGTCAGCCCCAGCATTTT	CASSPRQGEGQPQHF	15	-	TRBV18	TRBJ1-5	TRBD1
TGTGCCGTAACCTCCAGGGCCTCCTACGAGCAGTACTTC	CAVTSRASYEQYF	13	-	TRBV10-3	TRBJ2-7	-
TGTGCCGGCAGTCGGACTAGCGGGAGTTACGAGCAGTACTTC	CAGSRTSGSYEQYF	14	-	TRBV2	TRBJ2-7	TRBD2
TGTGCCAGCAGCCCAATGTACGAGCAGTACTTC	CASSPMYEQYF	11	-	TRBV7-2	TRBJ2-7	-